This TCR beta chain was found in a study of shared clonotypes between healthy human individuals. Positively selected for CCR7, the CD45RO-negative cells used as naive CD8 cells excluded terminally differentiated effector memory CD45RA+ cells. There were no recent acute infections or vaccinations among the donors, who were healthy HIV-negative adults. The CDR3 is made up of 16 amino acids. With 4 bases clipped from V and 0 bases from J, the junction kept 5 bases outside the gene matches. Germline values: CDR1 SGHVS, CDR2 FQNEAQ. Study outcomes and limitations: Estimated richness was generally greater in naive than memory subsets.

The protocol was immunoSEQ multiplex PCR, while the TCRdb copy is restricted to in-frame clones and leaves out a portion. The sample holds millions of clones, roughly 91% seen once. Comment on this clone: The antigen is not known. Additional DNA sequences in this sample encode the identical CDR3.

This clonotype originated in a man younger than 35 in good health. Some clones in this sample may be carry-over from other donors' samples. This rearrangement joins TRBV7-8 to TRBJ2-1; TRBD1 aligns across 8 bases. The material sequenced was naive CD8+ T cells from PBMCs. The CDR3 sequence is CASSSRTGSSYNEQFF. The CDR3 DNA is TGTGCCAGCAGCTCGAGGACAGGGAGCTCCTACAATGAGCAGTTCTTC.